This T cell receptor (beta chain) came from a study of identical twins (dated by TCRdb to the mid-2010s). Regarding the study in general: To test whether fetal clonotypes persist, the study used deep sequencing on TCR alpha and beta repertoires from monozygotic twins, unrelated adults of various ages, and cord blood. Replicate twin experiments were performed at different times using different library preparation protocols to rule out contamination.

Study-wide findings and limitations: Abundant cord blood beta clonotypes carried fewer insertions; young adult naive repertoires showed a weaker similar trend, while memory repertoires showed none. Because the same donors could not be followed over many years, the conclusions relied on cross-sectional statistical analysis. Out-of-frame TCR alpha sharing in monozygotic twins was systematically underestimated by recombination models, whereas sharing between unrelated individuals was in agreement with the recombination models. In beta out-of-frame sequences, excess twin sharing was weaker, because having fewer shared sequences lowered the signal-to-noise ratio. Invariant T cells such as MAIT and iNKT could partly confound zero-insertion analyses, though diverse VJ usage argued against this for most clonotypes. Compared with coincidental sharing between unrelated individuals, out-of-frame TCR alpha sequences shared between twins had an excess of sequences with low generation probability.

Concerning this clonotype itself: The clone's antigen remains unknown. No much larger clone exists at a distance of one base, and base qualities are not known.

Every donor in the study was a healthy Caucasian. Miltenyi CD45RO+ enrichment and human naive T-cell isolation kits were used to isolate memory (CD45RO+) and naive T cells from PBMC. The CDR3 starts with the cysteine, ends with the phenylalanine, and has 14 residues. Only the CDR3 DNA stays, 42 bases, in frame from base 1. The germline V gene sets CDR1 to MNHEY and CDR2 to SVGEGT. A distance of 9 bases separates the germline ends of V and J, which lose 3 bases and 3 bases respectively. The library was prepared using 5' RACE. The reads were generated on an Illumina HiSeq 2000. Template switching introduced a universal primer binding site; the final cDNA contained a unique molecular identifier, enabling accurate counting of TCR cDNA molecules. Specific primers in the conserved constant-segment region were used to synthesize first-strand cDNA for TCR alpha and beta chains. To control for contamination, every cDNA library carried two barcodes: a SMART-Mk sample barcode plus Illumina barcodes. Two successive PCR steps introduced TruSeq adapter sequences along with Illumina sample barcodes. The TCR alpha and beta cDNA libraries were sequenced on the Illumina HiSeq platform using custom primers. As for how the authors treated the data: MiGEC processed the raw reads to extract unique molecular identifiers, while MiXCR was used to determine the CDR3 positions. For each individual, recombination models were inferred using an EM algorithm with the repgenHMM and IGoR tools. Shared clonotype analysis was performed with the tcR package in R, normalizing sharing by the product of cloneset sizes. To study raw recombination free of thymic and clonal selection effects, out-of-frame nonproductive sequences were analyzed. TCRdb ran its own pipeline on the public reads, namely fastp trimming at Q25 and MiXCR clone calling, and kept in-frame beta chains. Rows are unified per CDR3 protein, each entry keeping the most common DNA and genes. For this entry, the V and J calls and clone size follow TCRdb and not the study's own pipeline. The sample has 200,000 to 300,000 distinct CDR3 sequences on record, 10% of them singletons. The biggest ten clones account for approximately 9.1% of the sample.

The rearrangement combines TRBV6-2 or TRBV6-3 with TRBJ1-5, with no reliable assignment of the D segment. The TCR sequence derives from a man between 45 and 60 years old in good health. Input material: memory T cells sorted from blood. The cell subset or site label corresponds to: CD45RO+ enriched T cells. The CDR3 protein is CASSYGADNQPQHF. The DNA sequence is TGTGCCAGCAGTTATGGTGCAGACAATCAGCCCCAGCATTTT.